This T cell receptor (beta chain) is drawn from a study of T cells in tuberculosis. The repertoire was sequenced with immunoSEQ multiplex PCR; TCRdb's copy has only in-frame clones and lacks some. This table has more than 30,000 clones, approximately 97% appearing once. The CDR3 contains 16 residues. CDR1 and CDR2 from the germline V gene are SGHVS and FQNEAQ. V lost 6 bases and J lost 3; bases outside the gene matches: 10. The specimen sequenced was PBMCs. The chain joins TRBV7-8 to TRBJ2-5; 10 nucleotides match TRBD1. This sequence was found in a donor between 10 and 35 years old with latent tuberculosis or without tuberculosis infection. The CDR3 reads CASRPGRTGGKETQYF. The CDR3 DNA sequence: TGTGCCAGCAGACCTGGTAGGACAGGGGGGAAAGAGACCCAGTACTTC. Full variable domain (missing parts from reference TRBV7-8 and TRBJ2-5): GAGVSQSPRYKVAKRGQDVALRCDPISGHVSLFWYQQALGQGPEFLTYFQNEAQLDKSGLPSDRFFAERPEGSVSTLKIQRTQQEDSAVYLCASRPGRTGGKETQYFGPGTRLLVL.